These 30 T cell receptor beta chains originate from one sample sequenced in a study of T cell repertoires in ileal Crohn's disease (dated by TCRdb to about 2019). Receptor libraries were prepared by the immunoSEQ multiplex PCR assay. In its TCRdb copy, this immuneACCESS table keeps in-frame sequences only and misses some clones. Where compared with another copy, unresolved V genes explain less than half of these, and the others have no known cause. For this sample there are thousands of clones; approximately 75% appear just once. Roughly 9.8% of the sample goes to the ten largest clones. The sequenced sample was ileal tissue. The receptor set was obtained from an adult with Crohn's disease.

This rearrangement joins TRBV4-1 to TRBJ2-2, with 11 bases aligning to TRBD2. The ends lost 1 base at V and 3 bases at J; junction bases unmatched: 4. The germline V gene encodes CDR1 MGHRA and CDR2 YSYEKL. This CDR3 has 17 amino acids. CDR3 in DNA: TGCGCCAGCAGCCAAGCGGTAGCGGGGGGGCACACCGGGGAGCTGTTTTTT. It encodes CASSQAVAGGHTGELFF.

This clone was counted between two and nine times. The chain employs TRBV27 and TRBJ1-2; no reliable D call. The ends were cut back, 8 bases at V and 2 bases at J, with 9 bases in the middle. Germline CDR1 and CDR2: MNHEY and SMNVEV (reference sequence). The CDR3 contains 12 residues. CDR3 sequence (DNA): TGTGCCAGCTCACCACGGAACTATGGCTACACCTTC. Amino acid sequence: CASSPRNYGYTF.

This clone is deemed large. This chain uses TRBV10-3 with TRBJ2-4, with 7 nucleotides matching TRBD2. V was pared by 8 bases and J by 1 base, with 5 bases of the junction left unmatched. Germline CDR1 is ENHRY and CDR2 is SYGVKD. This CDR3 comprises 14 residues. The CDR3 coding sequence is TGTGCCATCGGGGGGGATGGGGCCAAAAACATTCAGTACTTC. Translating gives CAIGGDGAKNIQYF.

The chain links TRBV6-5 to TRBJ2-3, with D hard to call. Trimming took 0 bases from V and 6 from J, leaving 7 bases between them. This CDR3 comprises 13 residues. Germline lookup yields CDR1 MNHEY and CDR2 SVGAGI. This CDR3 is CASSYSVQDTQYF. The CDR3 DNA follows: TGTGCCAGCAGTTACTCGGTCCAGGATACGCAGTATTTT.

This clone has only one observation. The chain combines TRBV14 with TRBJ2-5, with D perhaps TRBD2 (5 bases). CDR1 and CDR2 (germline): SGHDN, FVKESK. CDR3 length equals 14 residues. Trimming shortened V by 0 bases and J by 7 bases, and 12 bases separated the two germline ends. DNA for the CDR3: TGTGCCAGCAGCCAAGAAAGGAGGACGGGGACCCAGTACTTC. This gives the protein CASSQERRTGTQYF.

This chain connects TRBV6-5 to TRBJ1-1; 8 positions match TRBD1. CDR1 and CDR2 (germline): MNHEY, SVGAGI. The CDR3 is made up of 14 amino acids. The junction had 3 bases not matched to a gene; V was cut back by 5 bases and J by 1 base. The chain's CDR3 is CASSTGGRNTEAFF. The CDR3 nucleotides read TGTGCCAGCAGTACAGGGGGGCGGAACACTGAAGCTTTCTTT.

The rearrangement uses TRBV28 and TRBJ2-6, with D possibly matching TRBD2 (5 bases). Trimming cost V 8 bases and J 2 bases, with 16 bases left between them. The germline V gene has CDR1 MDHEN and CDR2 SYDVKM. The CDR3 is 16 amino acids. The CDR3 nucleotides are TGTGCCAGCCAGACTATTTCTGTACCTGGGGCCAACGTCCTGACTTTC. Translation gives CASQTISVPGANVLTF.

This sequence joins TRBV7-6 and TRBJ1-2, with D tentatively TRBD1 (6 bases). This CDR3 spans 15 amino acids. V lost 5 bases and J lost 4, with 17 bases in between. CDR1 is SGHVS, CDR2 FNYEAQ, per germline. CDR3 loop: CASSPAGASGYGYTF. The DNA for the CDR3 is TGTGCCAGCAGCCCTGCGGGGGCCTCGGGCTATGGCTACACCTTC.

The J gene is TRBJ1-5, the V gene TRBV27; TRBD1 matches at 8 bases. The CDR3 length is 13 residues. With V trimmed by 5 bases and J by 9 bases, 6 bases remained unmatched. Germline lookup yields CDR1 MNHEY and CDR2 SMNVEV (reference sequence). CDR3 residues: CASSPGQGTPQHF. The CDR3 nucleotides read TGTGCCAGCAGTCCCGGACAGGGAACGCCCCAGCATTTT.

This clone has only a few counts. The V call is TRBV6-5, the J call TRBJ1-6; 7 nucleotides agree with TRBD1. J lost 7 bases, V lost 5 bases, and 2 bases had no gene match. The V gene's germline CDR1 is MNHEY and CDR2 SVGAGI. The CDR3 is made up of 13 amino acids. Here the CDR3 reads CASSEGQNSPLHF. The CDR3 DNA is TGTGCCAGCAGTGAGGGACAGAATTCACCCCTCCACTTT.

The rearrangement joins TRBV11-3 to TRBJ2-7; possible D gene TRBD2, 5 bases. CDR1 SGHNT and CDR2 YENEEA come from the germline V gene. The CDR3 is 12 residues long. Trimming cost V 3 bases and J 6 bases, with 9 bases left between them. The CDR3 region is CASSLDFAEQYF. The CDR3 DNA is TGTGCCAGCAGCTTGGACTTCGCCGAGCAGTACTTC. The full variable domain, in which reference TRBV11-3 and TRBJ2-7 provide the parts outside the CDR3, is EAGVVQSPRYKIIEKKQPVAFWCNPISGHNTLYWYLQNLGQGPELLIRYENEEAVDDSQLPKDRFSAERLKGVDSTLKIQPAELGDSAVYLCASSLDFAEQYFGPGTRLTVT.

This clone has just a few counts. The chain is built from TRBV6-6 and TRBJ1-4, with D possibly TRBD1 on 6 matching bases. V shed 7 bases and J shed 4 bases, with 10 bases lying between them. Germline lookup yields CDR1 MNHNY and CDR2 SVGAGI (reference sequence). The CDR3 extends over 13 amino acids. The CDR3 sequence is CASTGQFNEKLFF. CDR3 DNA: TGTGCCAGCACCGGACAGTTTAATGAAAAACTGTTTTTT.

The chain employs TRBV15 and TRBJ2-1, with 8 nucleotides matching TRBD2. The length of the CDR3 is 14 residues. V lost 1 base to trimming and J lost 5 bases; unmatched junction nucleotides: 1. Per the germline V gene, CDR1 is LNHNV and CDR2 is YYDKDF (reference sequence). Here the CDR3 reads CATSRAGGNNEQFF. The DNA of the CDR3 is TGTGCCACCAGCAGAGCGGGGGGGAACAATGAGCAGTTCTTC.

The rearrangement joins TRBV5-8 to TRBJ1-5; 9 bases line up with TRBD1. This CDR3 comprises 15 residues. The ends lost 4 bases at V and 6 bases at J; junction bases unmatched: 8. Germline loops: CDR1 SGHTS, CDR2 YDEGEE. The CDR3 DNA reads TGTGCCAGCAGCCTCACAGGGGGCCGGGTTCAGCCCCAGCATTTT. This codes for CASSLTGGRVQPQHF.

The J gene is TRBJ2-7, the V gene TRBV5-6, with TRBD2 matching over 11 bases. The CDR3 totals 15 residues. Germline V gene sequence: CDR1 SGHDT, CDR2 YYEEEE. V gave up 6 bases and J gave up 4 bases; unmatched junction bases: 9. CDR3 nucleotides: TGTGCCAGCACCAACCCGGCTAGCGGGAGGTACGAGCAGTACTTC. This encodes CASTNPASGRYEQYF.

This clone was seen only a few times. The rearrangement uses TRBV7-2 and TRBJ2-6, with D uncertain. The V gene's germline CDR1 is SGHTA and CDR2 FQGNSA. The CDR3 contains 16 residues. V gave up 1 base and J gave up 1 base, with 8 bases separating them. DNA for the CDR3: TGTGCCAGCAGCTTAGGGTGGAGTTCTGGGGCCAACGTCCTGACTTTC. Encoded protein: CASSLGWSSGANVLTF.

This clone was observed a single time. The chain recombines TRBV7-3 with TRBJ2-3, with 10 bases that match TRBD2. CDR3 length equals 14 residues. The germline V gene has CDR1 SGHTA and CDR2 FQGTGA. Losses at the gene ends were 5 bases for V and 6 bases for J; bases not matched to a gene: 5. The CDR3 region is CASSPRAGGDTQYF. CDR3 coding DNA: TGTGCCAGCAGCCCCCGAGCGGGGGGGGATACGCAGTATTTT. Supplemented by reference TRBV7-3 and TRBJ2-3, the full variable domain reads GAGVSQTPSNKVTEKGKYVELRCDPISGHTALYWYRQSLGQGPEFLIYFQGTGAADDSGLPNDRFFAVRPEGSVSTLKIQRTERGDSAVYLCASSPRAGGDTQYFGPGTRLTVL.

This clone was recorded a few times. The chain recombines TRBV18 with TRBJ2-7; TRBD1 matches 12 bases. V shed 5 bases, J shed 4 bases, and the junction held 12 bases outside the gene matches. Germline CDR1 and CDR2: KGHSH and LQKENI. The CDR3 totals 17 residues. The CDR3 sequence: CASSEHSGTGGGYEQYF. The CDR3 bases are TGTGCCAGCTCAGAACACTCCGGGACAGGGGGCGGATACGAGCAGTACTTC.

Remarks on this clone: This sample also contains other DNA sequences that code for the same CDR3. This chain links TRBV19 with TRBJ2-5, with D tentatively TRBD1 (5 bases). V lost 9 bases, J lost 3 bases, and 14 bases lay in between. This CDR3 contains 13 residues. Germline CDR1 LNHDA, CDR2 SQIVND (reference sequence). The DNA of the CDR3 is TGTGCCAGCCGGACATCGGGTGAAGAGACCCAGTACTTC. It specifies CASRTSGEETQYF.

This clone was seen just once. The J gene is TRBJ1-5, the V gene TRBV7-8, with D possibly matching TRBD1 (5 bases). Germline V gene data show CDR1 as SGHVS and CDR2 as FQNEAQ. Deletions cut 8 bases from V and 4 bases from J, with 21 bases between. The CDR3 is 16 amino acids. For the CDR3, the DNA is TGTGCCAGCGCCCGGTCCAGGGCGCGGTTGAATCAGCCCCAGCATTTT. The encoded protein is CASARSRARLNQPQHF.

This clone was seen a few times. V gene TRBV6-5 combines with J gene TRBJ2-1, with 14 bases aligning to TRBD2. Germline CDR1 reads MNHEY; CDR2 reads SVGAGI. There are 16 residues in the CDR3. The V gene end was trimmed by 4 bases and the J gene end by 4 bases; junction bases not matched to a gene: 3. The CDR3: CASSSRTSGRYNEQFF. CDR3 DNA sequence: TGTGCCAGCAGTTCCCGGACTAGCGGGAGGTACAATGAGCAGTTCTTC.

This clone showed up just a few times. The chain carries TRBV9 and TRBJ2-1; possible D gene TRBD2, 6 bases. The CDR3 extends over 16 amino acids. Germline V gene lookup returns CDR1 SGDLS and CDR2 YYNGEE. The V end was cut by 4 bases, the J end by 0 bases, with 14 bases between. The CDR3 is CASSPLGTFSYNEQFF. DNA for the CDR3: TGTGCCAGCAGCCCCCTCGGGACTTTCTCCTACAATGAGCAGTTCTTC.

This chain joins TRBV6-6 and TRBJ1-2; 7 positions match TRBD1. With 6 bases clipped from V and 7 bases from J, the junction kept 11 bases outside the gene matches. Germline CDR1 reads MNHNY; CDR2 reads SVGAGI (reference sequence). CDR3 length: 14 residues. The CDR3 protein is CASRVPTGNIGYTF. Here the CDR3 DNA reads TGTGCCAGCAGGGTACCGACAGGGAATATTGGCTACACCTTC.

The chain has TRBV14 and TRBJ2-1; 7 bases match TRBD1. Germline V gene data show CDR1 as SGHDN and CDR2 as FVKESK. The CDR3 runs to 15 residues. V was pared by 4 bases and J by 3 bases, with 6 bases of the junction left unmatched. The CDR3 sequence: CASSLRDRGYNEQFF. The CDR3, as DNA: TGTGCCAGCAGCCTCCGGGACAGAGGCTACAATGAGCAGTTCTTC.

This chain uses TRBV2 with TRBJ2-7; the match to TRBD1 covers 7 bases. The CDR3 has 13 amino acids. Germline CDR1 and CDR2: SNHLY and FYNNEI. Trimming took 6 bases from V and 0 from J; bases not matched to a gene: 2. The CDR3 sequence is CASSWDSSYEQYF. CDR3 in DNA: TGTGCCAGCAGCTGGGACAGCTCCTACGAGCAGTACTTC.

This rearrangement joins TRBV9 to TRBJ2-7; 14 bases map to TRBD2. This CDR3 contains 16 residues. Losses at the gene ends were 0 bases for V and 6 bases for J; bases not matched to a gene: 5. Germline V gene lookup returns CDR1 SGDLS and CDR2 YYNGEE. In DNA, the CDR3 is TGTGCCAGCAGCGTAGGACTAGCGGGGGGGATGAGCGAGCAGTACTTC. Protein: CASSVGLAGGMSEQYF. The entire variable domain, with the rest obtained from reference TRBV9 and TRBJ2-7, is as follows: DSGVTQTPKHLITATGQRVTLRCSPRSGDLSVYWYQQSLDQGLQFLIQYYNGEERAKGNILERFSAQQFPDLHSELNLSSLELGDSALYFCASSVGLAGGMSEQYFGPGTRLTVT.

This chain joins TRBV6-1 and TRBJ1-1; D is undetermined. This CDR3 region has 14 residues. In germline, CDR1 is MNHNS, CDR2 SASEGT. V gave up 6 bases and J gave up 1 base, with 12 bases separating them. The CDR3 DNA reads as TGTGCCAGCAGGAGGGAGGGTTCGAACACTGAAGCTTTCTTT. Translated, it gives CASRREGSNTEAFF.

This clone has only a few counts. The V call is TRBV27, the J call TRBJ1-1; possible D gene TRBD1, 5 bases. The CDR3 sequence is 14 residues long. The germline gives CDR1 MNHEY, CDR2 SMNVEV (reference sequence). Trimming stripped 0 bases from V and 4 bases from J, with 9 bases between. CDR3: CASSLSRGSTEAFF. CDR3 nucleotide sequence: TGTGCCAGCAGTTTATCGCGGGGGAGCACTGAAGCTTTCTTT.

V gene TRBV6-1 combines with J gene TRBJ2-7; 13 bases match TRBD2. Germline V gives CDR1 MNHNS, CDR2 SASEGT. V dropped 9 bases and J dropped 4; count of bases not matched to a gene: 6. The CDR3 spans 14 residues. CDR3: CASLTSGRPYEQYF. The CDR3 nucleotides are TGTGCCAGTCTGACTAGCGGGAGGCCGTACGAGCAGTACTTC.

This chain joins TRBV19 and TRBJ1-5, with TRBD1 matching 9 bases. The CDR3 has 16 amino acids. CDR1 and CDR2 from the germline V gene are LNHDA and SQIVND (reference sequence). Trimming took 5 bases from V and 5 from J; bases not matched to a gene: 10. For the CDR3, the DNA is TGTGCCAGTAGTGCCCAATGGGGACAGGGCCATCAGCCCCAGCATTTT. It codes for CASSAQWGQGHQPQHF. Based on the CDR3 plus reference TRBV19 and TRBJ1-5, the full variable domain is DGGITQSPKYLFRKEGQNVTLSCEQNLNHDAMYWYRQDPGQGLRLIYYSQIVNDFQKGDIAEGYSVSREKKESFPLTVTSAQKNPTAFYLCASSAQWGQGHQPQHFGDGTRLSIL.